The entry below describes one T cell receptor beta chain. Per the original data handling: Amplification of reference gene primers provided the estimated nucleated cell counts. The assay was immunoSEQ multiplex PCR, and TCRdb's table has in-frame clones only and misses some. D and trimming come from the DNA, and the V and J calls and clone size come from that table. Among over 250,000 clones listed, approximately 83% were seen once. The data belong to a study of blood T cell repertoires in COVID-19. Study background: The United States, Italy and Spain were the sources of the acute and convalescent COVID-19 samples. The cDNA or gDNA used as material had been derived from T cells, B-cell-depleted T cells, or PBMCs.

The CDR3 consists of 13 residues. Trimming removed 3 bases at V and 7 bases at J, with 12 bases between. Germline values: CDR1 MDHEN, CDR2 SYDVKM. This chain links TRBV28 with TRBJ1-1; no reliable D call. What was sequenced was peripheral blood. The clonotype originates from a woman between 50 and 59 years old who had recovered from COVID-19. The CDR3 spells CASSLVETREAFF. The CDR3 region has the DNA TGTGCCAGCAGTTTGGTAGAAACCCGTGAAGCTTTCTTT.